One sample yielded the 10 T cell receptor beta chains listed below, sequenced in a study of T-cell memory formation after mild COVID-19. From the 5' RACE reads, TCRdb called clonotypes with MiXCR, one entry per CDR3 protein. The data contain approximately 150,000 distinct CDR3 sequences, 13% to 15% of them seen just once; the ten biggest clones take up 12% to 15%. Sequencing input: PBMCs or a T cell subset sorted from them (not recorded which). The receptor source for this set is an adult woman who had mild COVID-19 (a few samples of this study predate the infection). Cell type and time point are not known.

This sequence joins TRBV10-3 and TRBJ1-1; a possible D gene is TRBD1 (6 bases). Germline loops: CDR1 ENHRY, CDR2 SYGVKD. V dropped 6 bases and J dropped 1 base, with 15 bases sitting between them. CDR3 size: 15 residues. CDR3 coding DNA: TGTGCCATCAGCCCCTATGGACAGTCGAACACTGAAGCTTTCTTT. Protein sequence: CAISPYGQSNTEAFF.

The chain recombines TRBV3-1 with TRBJ2-5, with D possibly being TRBD2 (6 bases). The V and J ends lost 2 bases and 4 bases respectively, with 14 bases between them. CDR3 length: 15 residues. Germline V gene sequence: CDR1 LGHDT, CDR2 YNNKEL (reference sequence). The CDR3 DNA reads TGTGCCAGCAGCCAAAGGAGGCGGGGCGGAGAGACCCAGTACTTC. Its protein is CASSQRRRGGETQYF.

The chain joins TRBV4-1 to TRBJ1-2; possible D gene TRBD1, 5 bases. Between the trimmed V and J ends, which lost 1 base and 5 bases, there was a span of 14 bases. CDR3 length: 15 residues. The germline CDR1 and CDR2 sequences are MGHRA and YSYEKL. Here the CDR3 DNA reads TGCGCCAGCAGCCAAGTAGAAGGGGAAGGATATGGCTACACCTTC. It codes for CASSQVEGEGYGYTF.

V usage is TRBV29-1 and J usage is TRBJ2-1; 12 bases agree with TRBD2. V lost 8 bases to trimming and J lost 0 bases; unmatched junction nucleotides: 14. The germline V gene encodes CDR1 SQVTM and CDR2 ANQGSEA. The CDR3 is 18 amino acids. The CDR3 loop reads CSPDLLAGGRSSYNEQFF. Here the CDR3 DNA reads TGCAGCCCGGACCTCCTAGCGGGGGGGAGAAGCTCCTACAATGAGCAGTTCTTC.

V and J are TRBV5-5 and TRBJ1-5; D is uncertain. The CDR3 is 15 amino acids. Trimming removed 0 bases from V and 6 bases from J, with 13 bases in between. The V gene's germline CDR1 is SGHKS and CDR2 YYEKEE (reference sequence). The CDR3 DNA reads as TGTGCCAGCAGCTTGGCCCCCCACGGTACTCAGCCCCAGCATTTT. It specifies CASSLAPHGTQPQHF.

This clonotype has just a few counts. The chain uses TRBV7-2 and TRBJ2-7; D is tentatively TRBD1 or TRBD2 (5 bases each). Germline V gives CDR1 SGHTA, CDR2 FQGNSA. CDR3 size: 14 residues. Trimming stripped 8 bases from V and 1 base from J, with 15 bases between. The CDR3 loop is CASGNRDGSYEQYF. The DNA for the CDR3 is TGTGCCAGCGGAAACCGGGACGGATCCTACGAGCAGTACTTC. The full variable domain, rest sourced from reference TRBV7-2 and TRBJ2-7, is GAGVSQSPSNKVTEKGKDVELRCDPISGHTALYWYRQSLGQGLEFLIYFQGNSAPDKSGLPSDRFSAERTGGSVSTLTIQRTQQEDSAVYLCASGNRDGSYEQYFGPGTRLTVT.

This clonotype occurred a few times. The V call is TRBV12-3 or TRBV12-4, the J call TRBJ2-1; the match to TRBD2 covers 9 bases. This CDR3 is built from 14 residues. V was clipped by 5 bases and J by 6 bases; unmatched bases: 5. In nucleotides, the CDR3 is TGTGCCAGCAGTCCGGAGGGACTAGCCAATGAGCAGTTCTTC. Translated: CASSPEGLANEQFF.

The table lists this clonotype with a few counts. The chain joins TRBV29-1 to TRBJ1-2; unclear D gene. Trimming took off 7 bases at V and 6 bases at J, with 15 bases between the two ends. The germline gives CDR1 SQVTM, CDR2 ANQGSEA. The length of the CDR3 is 12 residues. In DNA form, the CDR3 reads TGCAGCGCCATGGACGGATTCGATGGCTACACCTTC. It codes for CSAMDGFDGYTF.

The chain carries TRBV4-3 and TRBJ2-7; 8 positions agree with TRBD2. The CDR3 length is 14 residues. CDR1 LGHNA and CDR2 YSLEER come from the germline V gene. Unmatched junction bases numbered 6, after V lost 3 bases and J lost 5 bases. The CDR3 DNA reads TGCGCCAGCAGCCAGAGACTAGCGAGCGACGAGCAGTACTTC. Amino acids: CASSQRLASDEQYF.

This clonotype was detected only a few times. The chain recombines TRBV7-9 with TRBJ2-1; D not resolved. The germline V gene has CDR1 SEHNR and CDR2 FQNEAQ (reference sequence). Trimming pared 5 bases from V and 8 bases from J, leaving 16 bases between. This CDR3 is built from 14 residues. The CDR3: CASSPDSFWDEQFF. The CDR3 nucleotides read TGTGCCAGCAGCCCTGACTCGTTTTGGGATGAGCAGTTCTTC.